This entry concerns a single T cell receptor beta chain. The source of the sample is a study of blood T cell repertoires in COVID-19. Turning to the study itself: There were acute and convalescent COVID-19 samples, and they came from the United States, Italy and Spain.

Seattle patients were enrolled during active infection and followed longitudinally. The method was immunoSEQ multiplex PCR; TCRdb's version includes in-frame clones alone and lacks a portion of them. The data contain 250,000 to 350,000 clones, around nine tenths of them singletons. Looked up from germline, CDR1 is LNHDA and CDR2 is SQIVND (reference sequence). The CDR3 has 14 amino acids. V was trimmed by 5 bases and J by 4 bases, leaving 15 bases between them. This sequence joins TRBV19 and TRBJ2-7, with a possible D match to TRBD2 (6 bases). The sequence was obtained from a woman aged 25-40 years with COVID-19, enrolled during active disease. Sequenced: peripheral blood. This CDR3 reads CASSLGPGDYEQYF. The CDR3 DNA reads as TGTGCCAGTAGTCTCGGGCCGGGAGATTACGAGCAGTACTTC.